The text below deals with one TCR beta chain. The CDR3 consists of 15 residues. From germline, CDR1 is MGHRA and CDR2 YSYEKL. V was shortened by 1 base and J by 3 bases, with 10 bases between the two germline ends. This sample was taken from a study of glioma-infiltrating T cells after dendritic cell vaccination. Specified time point: after dendritic cell vaccination, including at tumor progression/relapse. Sequencing used immunoSEQ multiplex PCR; TCRdb keeps in-frame clones, though not all of them. The data show about 100,000 clones, with 80% seen just once and 5.4% held by the top ten. This clonotype was sampled from a human donor with glioblastoma. The starting material was blood, obtained after dendritic cell vaccination. This rearrangement joins TRBV4-1 to TRBJ1-5; a weak D match, TRBD1 (6 bases). The CDR3 spells CASSQGQAFNQPQHF. The CDR3 bases are TGCGCCAGCAGCCAAGGACAGGCGTTCAATCAGCCCCAGCATTTT.